The clone carrying this T cell receptor beta chain was seen a handful of times. Its antigen is unknown. These data come from a study of T cells after yellow fever vaccination. Germline V gene lookup returns CDR1 SGHTA and CDR2 FQGNSA. This CDR3 is built from 13 residues. V dropped 3 bases and J dropped 8 bases, with 10 bases sitting between them. TCRdb redid the calling of the 5' RACE reads with MiXCR, one entry per CDR3 protein. The sample has approximately 300,000 distinct CDR3 sequences, about 10% seen once. The study's findings and limits: Abundant bulk-derived clonotypes could contaminate FACS-sorted repertoires. Peak timing came faster in the weaker secondary response, day 5 versus 15.

The genes are TRBV7-2 and TRBJ1-4; D unclear. The sample was CD4+ T cells sorted from PBMCs, taken 45 days after the yellow fever booster vaccination. This TCR came from a man in his late teens or twenties who received the YFV17D yellow fever vaccine. In nucleotides, the CDR3 is TGTGCCAGCAGCTTCCGGACCGACGAAAAACTGTTTTTT. It yields the protein CASSFRTDEKLFF. The complete variable domain, with remaining parts taken from reference TRBV7-2 and TRBJ1-4, reads GAGVSQSPSNKVTEKGKDVELRCDPISGHTALYWYRQSLGQGLEFLIYFQGNSAPDKSGLPSDRFSAERTGGSVSTLTIQRTQQEDSAVYLCASSFRTDEKLFFGSGTQLSVL.